The 5 T cell receptor beta chains below come from one sample, sequenced in a study of shared clonotypes between healthy human individuals (dated by TCRdb to between 2020 and 2021). The library was produced with the immunoSEQ multiplex PCR assay. The immuneACCESS repertoire file appears here via TCRdb, limited to in-frame rearrangements. These files lack a portion of the clones; in checked studies, under half of the deficit traces to unresolved V genes, and the cause of the others is not known. Here the sample has millions of clones; more than 80% occur a single time. Roughly 0.36% of the sample is taken by the ten largest. Specimen: naive CD4+ T cells from PBMCs. According to the study, the label for this sample's cell subset or site signals: CD45RA+ positively selected. These receptors were obtained from a man aged 18-30 years in good health. Some clones in this sample may be carry-over from other donors' samples.

As regards this clone: Within the sample, other DNA sequences also encode this same CDR3. This rearrangement joins TRBV11-2 to TRBJ2-1, with D perhaps given as TRBD1 or TRBD2 (5 bases each). Germline-derived CDR1 and CDR2 are SGHAT and FQNNGV. Deletions cut 3 bases from V and 4 bases from J, with 7 bases between. The CDR3 is 13 residues long. The CDR3 DNA is TGTGCCAGCAGCTTGGGGGAGTACAATGAGCAGTTCTTC. This translates into CASSLGEYNEQFF.

The V and J genes are TRBV10-3 and TRBJ2-2; TRBD1 might be the D (6 bases). The CDR3 has 17 residues. Germline V gene lookup returns CDR1 ENHRY and CDR2 SYGVKD. V lost 4 bases to trimming and J lost 2 bases, with 17 bases between them. The CDR3 DNA is TGTGCCATCAGTGCCCATTCTGGGGGCGTTAACACCGGGGAGCTGTTTTTT. This encodes CAISAHSGGVNTGELFF.

The chain links TRBV5-1 to TRBJ2-1, with D perhaps assigned TRBD1 or TRBD2 (5 bases each). Germline CDR1 reads SGHRS; CDR2 reads YFSETQ. Trimming shortened V by 4 bases and J by 0 bases, and 14 bases separated the two germline ends. This CDR3 comprises 16 residues. CDR3 sequence reads: CASSPGTPSSYNEQFF. Here the CDR3 DNA reads TGCGCCAGCAGCCCCGGGACGCCGAGCTCCTACAATGAGCAGTTCTTC.

There are a few counts of this clone. The CDR3 here is CASSRETNSTF. The CDR3 coding sequence is TGTGCCAGCAGTCGGGAAACTAACAGCACCTTC. This chain links TRBV5-5 with TRBJ1-2; D gene uncertain. The germline V gene has CDR1 SGHKS and CDR2 YYEKEE (reference sequence). V was pared by 5 bases and J by 13 bases, with 15 bases between. The CDR3 loop spans 11 amino acids.

This clone was seen once. The chain couples TRBV28 to TRBJ1-5; D gene ambiguous. The CDR3 spans 14 residues. With 6 bases removed from V and 4 bases from J, the gap between germline ends came to 13 bases. In germline, CDR1 is MDHEN, CDR2 SYDVKM. The CDR3 loop is CASSYRSKNQPQHF. The CDR3 bases are TGTGCCAGCAGCTACCGGTCGAAAAATCAGCCCCAGCATTTT.